This TCR beta chain originates from a study of OX40 agonist ivuxolimab in advanced cancers. Study as a whole: Cancers in dose escalation were hepatocellular, melanoma, renal cell and head and neck.

The protocol was immunoSEQ multiplex PCR, while the TCRdb copy is restricted to in-frame clones and leaves out a portion. This table has roughly 89,000 clones, roughly 93% appearing once. This clone was seen only once. The V end lost 6 bases, the J end lost 0 bases, and 9 bases lay between the germline ends. The germline V gene has CDR1 SQVTM and CDR2 ANQGSEA. CDR3 size: 13 residues. This receptor was identified in an adult with an advanced solid tumor such as melanoma, head and neck, liver or kidney cancer. This sample comprised CD4+ or CD8+ T cells sorted from blood, obtained in a trial of the OX40 agonist ivuxolimab. This chain uses TRBV29-1 with TRBJ2-4; a possible D gene is TRBD2 (6 bases). The CDR3 is CSVGTLAKNIQYF. As DNA, the CDR3 is TGCAGCGTCGGGACTCTAGCCAAAAACATTCAGTACTTC.